This T cell receptor beta chain was documented in a study of post-analysis software for immune sequencing data. Study-level results: Compared with controls, patients showed significantly lower normalized Chao1 diversity. Among four to six TRBV segments more frequent in patients than controls were TRBV5-6, TRBV5-1 and TRBV20-1.

Incorporated into the TCR beta cDNA libraries were unique molecular identifiers, which served to reduce PCR and sequencing biases. Each CDR3 protein gets one entry after TCRdb re-called the PCR reads with MiXCR. The data contain 600,000 to 700,000 distinct CDR3 sequences, about 60% of them singletons. Points on this clonotype: Its specificity is not known.

This CDR3 contains 14 residues. Germline V gives CDR1 LGHDT, CDR2 YNNKEL (reference sequence). V lost 0 bases and J lost 7, with 9 bases in between. V gene TRBV3-1 combines with J gene TRBJ2-2; D gene ambiguous. The TCR was taken from a girl aged 2 to 10 with multiple sclerosis. Sequences were obtained from blood. The chain's CDR3 is CASSQDWALGELFF. CDR3 DNA sequence: TGTGCCAGCAGCCAAGACTGGGCGCTCGGGGAGCTGTTTTTT.